These 21 T cell receptor beta chains originate from one sample sequenced in a study of OX40 agonist ivuxolimab in advanced cancers. Profiled with immunoSEQ multiplex PCR; TCRdb holds only in-frame clones, not every one. The sample contains about 21,000 clones, 84% of which appear only once. The sample consisted of CD4+ or CD8+ T cells sorted from blood, taken in a trial of the OX40 agonist ivuxolimab. The receptors come from an adult with an advanced solid tumor such as melanoma, head and neck, liver or kidney cancer.

This chain connects TRBV5-1 to TRBJ2-5; TRBD1 agrees at 9 bases. The ends lost 6 bases at V and 0 bases at J; junction bases unmatched: 6. The CDR3 is 15 residues long. The V gene's germline CDR1 is SGHRS and CDR2 YFSETQ. For the CDR3, the DNA is TGCGCCAGCACCCGGGACAGGGCCTACCAAGAGACCCAGTACTTC. It yields the protein CASTRDRAYQETQYF.

V gene TRBV7-6 combines with J gene TRBJ1-1; 12 positions match TRBD1. The CDR3 runs to 14 residues. The V gene end was trimmed by 5 bases and the J gene end by 5 bases; junction bases not matched to a gene: 3. From germline, CDR1 is SGHVS and CDR2 FNYEAQ. The CDR3 loop is CASSPGQGATEAFF. In nucleotides, the CDR3 is TGTGCCAGCAGCCCGGGACAGGGGGCTACTGAAGCTTTCTTT. The full variable domain, with the rest looked up from reference TRBV7-6 and TRBJ1-1, is GAGVSQSPRYKVTKRGQDVALRCDPISGHVSLYWYRQALGQGPEFLTYFNYEAQQDKSGLPNDRFSAERPEGSISTLTIQRTEQRDSAMYRCASSPGQGATEAFFGQGTRLTVV.

The chain employs TRBV7-9 and TRBJ2-1; unclear D gene. CDR1 and CDR2 from the germline V gene are SEHNR and FQNEAQ (reference sequence). The CDR3 has 12 residues. V shed 5 bases and J shed 6 bases, with 8 bases lying between them. The CDR3 coding sequence is TGTGCCAGCAGCCCTCGCTTCAATGAGCAGTTCTTC. It codes for CASSPRFNEQFF.

The chain links TRBV9 to TRBJ2-3, with a tentative D call TRBD2 (7 bases). The CDR3 is made up of 15 amino acids. V gave up 4 bases and J gave up 6 bases, with 18 bases separating them. Germline CDR1 reads SGDLS; CDR2 reads YYNGEE. In DNA, the CDR3 is TGTGCCAGCAGCCCCCAAGGACGGGGGGCCGATACGCAGTATTTT. It codes for CASSPQGRGADTQYF.

The V gene is TRBV6-1, the J gene TRBJ2-7, with 8 bases matching TRBD2. CDR1 is MNHNS and CDR2 is SASEGT in the germline V gene. CDR3 size: 15 residues. Germline trimming cut 5 bases from V and 5 bases from J; bases unmatched to any gene: 11. This chain's CDR3 is CASSSTSGLAHEQYF. The CDR3 bases are TGTGCCAGCAGTTCCACTAGCGGCCTAGCCCACGAGCAGTACTTC.

A remark on this clone: This sample also contains other DNA sequences that code for the same CDR3. This chain joins TRBV7-2 and TRBJ1-1; D is ambiguous. V lost 1 base and J lost 8, with 8 bases in between. Germline V gene data show CDR1 as SGHTA and CDR2 as FQGNSA. The CDR3 spans 12 residues. CDR3 sequence (DNA): TGTGCCAGCAGCTTAGTTGCGACAGAAGCTTTCTTT. This translates into CASSLVATEAFF.

The J gene is TRBJ2-7, the V gene TRBV21-1; no check of the table's D call, TRBD1, against the DNA was made. TRBV21-1 is classified as a pseudogene. The CDR3 is made up of 15 amino acids. This CDR3 is CASSKRGDSPGFQYF. In DNA, the CDR3 is TGTGCCAGCAGCAAAAGGGGCGACAGTCCCGGTTTTCAGTACTTC.

The chain's CDR3 is CASSLSGLNEQFF. The DNA of the CDR3 is TGTGCCAGCAGTTTATCGGGGTTAAATGAGCAGTTCTTC. This chain uses TRBV27 with TRBJ2-1; D is unclear. The CDR3 loop spans 13 amino acids. V dropped 0 bases and J dropped 7 bases, with 7 bases sitting between them. Germline V gives CDR1 MNHEY, CDR2 SMNVEV (reference sequence).

The chain has TRBV5-4 and TRBJ1-1; the D is unclear. CDR1 is SGHNT, CDR2 YYREEE, per germline (reference sequence). This CDR3 has 14 amino acids. The V and J ends lost 2 bases and 1 base respectively, with 9 bases between them. The CDR3 is CASSFRSENTEAFF. In DNA form, the CDR3 reads TGTGCCAGCAGCTTTCGGAGTGAGAACACTGAAGCTTTCTTT.

This chain connects TRBV7-8 to TRBJ2-2, with D perhaps matching TRBD2 (5 bases). Germline CDR1 and CDR2: SGHVS and FQNEAQ. The V end lost 3 bases, the J end lost 5 bases, and 13 bases lay between the germline ends. This CDR3 is built from 15 residues. The CDR3 DNA reads as TGTGCCAGCAGCTTCCGGGCCCCGGGGACCGGGGAGCTGTTTTTT. Amino acid sequence: CASSFRAPGTGELFF.

This clone was seen more than once but under ten times. This chain links TRBV4-3 with TRBJ2-1; 11 nucleotides align to TRBD2. The CDR3 length is 16 residues. Losses at the gene ends were 0 bases for V and 2 bases for J; bases not matched to a gene: 0. The germline V gene has CDR1 LGHNA and CDR2 YSLEER. The CDR3 spells CASSQDSGGAYNEQFF. The CDR3 DNA reads as TGCGCCAGCAGCCAAGATAGCGGGGGGGCCTACAATGAGCAGTTCTTC.

This rearrangement joins TRBV6-5 to TRBJ2-5; D perhaps matches TRBD2 (6 bases). V gave up 2 bases and J gave up 4 bases, with 17 bases separating them. The CDR3 has 16 amino acids. CDR1 and CDR2 from the germline V gene are MNHEY and SVGAGI. The CDR3 nucleotides read TGTGCCAGCAGTTACATCGGGGCCGGGGGAGGAGAGACCCAGTACTTC. Encoded protein: CASSYIGAGGGETQYF.

V gene TRBV6-6 combines with J gene TRBJ2-7; the D is unclear. Trimming cost V 4 bases and J 4 bases, with 8 bases left between them. The germline V gene has CDR1 MNHNY and CDR2 SVGAGI (reference sequence). There are 12 residues in the CDR3. For the CDR3, the DNA is TGTGCCAGCAGTTCGGGTCCGTACGAGCAGTACTTC. It yields the protein CASSSGPYEQYF.

V usage is TRBV12-2 and J usage is TRBJ1-4; the table's TRBD1 call for D was not verified on the DNA. TRBV12-2 is listed as a pseudogene. This CDR3 region has 18 residues. The CDR3 DNA follows: TGTGCAAGTCGCTTAGGGGATGGGGGCAGAGCAACTAATGAAAAACTGTTTTTT. This sequence encodes CASRLGDGGRATNEKLFF.

The chain uses TRBV7-2 and TRBJ1-1; D is ambiguous. Germline CDR1 reads SGHTA; CDR2 reads FQGNSA. V was cut by 0 bases and J by 5 bases, with 7 bases left in between. CDR3 length: 13 residues. The CDR3 protein is CASSLAGRTEAFF. The DNA for the CDR3 is TGTGCCAGCAGCTTAGCAGGGCGGACTGAAGCTTTCTTT.

CDR3 amino acids: CASSPSLAGQETQYF. The CDR3, as DNA: TGTGCCAGCAGCCCATCGTTAGCGGGCCAAGAGACCCAGTACTTC. The V call is TRBV7-3, the J call TRBJ2-5; 7 nucleotides align to TRBD2. Germline-derived CDR1 and CDR2 are SGHTA and FQGTGA. The CDR3 is 15 residues long. The trim removed 5 bases at V and 1 base at J, leaving 7 bases unmatched. The whole variable domain, filled in from reference TRBV7-3 and TRBJ2-5, reads GAGVSQTPSNKVTEKGKYVELRCDPISGHTALYWYRQSLGQGPEFLIYFQGTGAADDSGLPNDRFFAVRPEGSVSTLKIQRTERGDSAVYLCASSPSLAGQETQYFGPGTRLLVL.

The chain links TRBV19 to TRBJ2-7, with D tentatively TRBD1 (5 bases). CDR1 LNHDA and CDR2 SQIVND come from the germline V gene (reference sequence). This CDR3 has 13 residues. With 9 bases removed from V and 5 bases from J, the gap between germline ends came to 17 bases. CDR3 sequence: CASAGNAGNEQYF. CDR3 coding DNA: TGTGCCAGCGCAGGGAACGCAGGCAACGAGCAGTACTTC.

V usage is TRBV29-1 and J usage is TRBJ2-3; 10 bases line up with TRBD2. Germline-derived CDR1 and CDR2 are SQVTM and ANQGSEA. This CDR3 has 17 residues. With V trimmed by 6 bases and J by 0 bases, 12 bases remained unmatched. The CDR3 sequence: CSVDLLAGVPSTDTQYF. The CDR3 DNA reads as TGCAGCGTCGATCTGCTAGCGGGGGTTCCTAGCACAGATACGCAGTATTTT.

The rearrangement uses TRBV6-1 and TRBJ2-4, with 9 bases aligning to TRBD1. V lost 4 bases to trimming and J lost 7 bases; unmatched junction nucleotides: 14. The CDR3 consists of 17 residues. Per the germline V gene, CDR1 is MNHNS and CDR2 is SASEGT. The CDR3, as DNA: TGTGCCAGCAGTGCTCTTTCCGGGACAGGGCTTAGGAACATTCAGTACTTC. It translates to CASSALSGTGLRNIQYF.

The chain uses TRBV11-2 and TRBJ1-1; D is unclear. Germline V gene lookup returns CDR1 SGHAT and CDR2 FQNNGV. The CDR3 has 13 amino acids. Trimming took 4 bases from V and 4 from J, leaving 10 bases between them. CDR3 sequence (DNA): TGTGCCAGCAGCTCCTCTTTTGGCACTGAAGCTTTCTTT. This translates into CASSSSFGTEAFF.

As DNA, the CDR3 is TGTGCCAGCAGCCAAGACCAGGGTAGAGAGTATGGCTACACCTTC. Translated, it gives CASSQDQGREYGYTF. The chain couples TRBV4-2 to TRBJ1-2; a weak D match, TRBD1 (5 bases). Per the germline V gene, CDR1 is LGHNA and CDR2 is YNFKEQ. The CDR3 extends over 15 amino acids. The V end lost 0 bases, the J end lost 5 bases, and 13 bases lay between the germline ends.